Below are 3 T cell receptor beta chains sequenced from a single sample in a study of CD8+ T cells in alopecia areata. cDNA prepared by RNA extraction and subsequent reverse transcription served as the template for sequencing. Produced via immunoSEQ multiplex PCR; TCRdb's table is partial and in-frame only. The table shows fewer than 150,000 clones, with 58% occurring only once. The sequences come from CD4+ T cells sorted from blood, collected at week 0. The receptors were gathered from a human donor with alopecia areata.

This clone has only a few counts. The chain uses TRBV5-1 and TRBJ2-7; TRBD1 is a possible D gene (7 bases). The CDR3 is 15 amino acids. Trimming pared 4 bases from V and 2 bases from J, leaving 16 bases between. The germline CDR1 and CDR2 sequences are SGHRS and YFSETQ. CDR3 sequence: CASSAGQGGPYEQYF. The CDR3 DNA sequence: TGCGCCAGCAGCGCCGGGCAGGGGGGCCCCTACGAGCAGTACTTC. Full variable domain (missing parts from reference TRBV5-1 and TRBJ2-7): KAGVTQTPRYLIKTRGQQVTLSCSPISGHRSVSWYQQTPGQGLQFLFEYFSETQRNKGNFPGRFSGRQFSNSRSEMNVSTLELGDSALYLCASSAGQGGPYEQYFGPGTRLTVT.

The genes are TRBV27 and TRBJ2-3, with 15 bases identical to TRBD2. V gave up 7 bases and J gave up 8 bases; unmatched junction bases: 4. The CDR3 consists of 14 residues. Germline CDR1 MNHEY, CDR2 SMNVEV (reference sequence). The CDR3, as DNA: TGTGCCAGCACGGGACTAGCGGGAGGTGGTACGCAGTATTTT. It yields the protein CASTGLAGGGTQYF.

The chain uses TRBV7-2 and TRBJ2-7; D possibly matches TRBD1 or TRBD2 (5 bases each). V was trimmed by 5 bases and J by 0 bases, leaving 11 bases between them. The CDR3 has 14 residues. The germline V gene encodes CDR1 SGHTA and CDR2 FQGNSA. The CDR3 sequence: CASSRDGSSYEQYF. CDR3 DNA sequence: TGTGCCAGCAGCCGGGACGGAAGCTCCTACGAGCAGTACTTC.